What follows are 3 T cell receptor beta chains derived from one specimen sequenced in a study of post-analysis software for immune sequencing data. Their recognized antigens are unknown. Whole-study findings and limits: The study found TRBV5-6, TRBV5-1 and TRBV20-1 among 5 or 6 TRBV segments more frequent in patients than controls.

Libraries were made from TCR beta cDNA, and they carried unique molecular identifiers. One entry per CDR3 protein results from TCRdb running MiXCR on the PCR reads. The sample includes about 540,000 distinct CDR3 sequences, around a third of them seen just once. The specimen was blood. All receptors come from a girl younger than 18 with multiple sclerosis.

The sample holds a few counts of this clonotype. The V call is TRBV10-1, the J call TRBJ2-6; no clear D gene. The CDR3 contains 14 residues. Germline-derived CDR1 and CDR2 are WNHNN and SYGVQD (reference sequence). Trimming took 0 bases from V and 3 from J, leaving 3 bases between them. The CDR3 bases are TGCGCCAGCAGTGAGTCAGGTGGGGCCAACGTCCTGACTTTC. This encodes CASSESGGANVLTF.

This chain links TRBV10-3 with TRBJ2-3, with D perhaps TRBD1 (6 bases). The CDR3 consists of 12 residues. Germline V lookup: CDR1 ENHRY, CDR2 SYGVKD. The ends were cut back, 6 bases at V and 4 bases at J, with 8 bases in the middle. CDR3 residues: CAIRQGSDTQYF. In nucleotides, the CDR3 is TGTGCCATCAGACAGGGTTCAGATACGCAGTATTTT.

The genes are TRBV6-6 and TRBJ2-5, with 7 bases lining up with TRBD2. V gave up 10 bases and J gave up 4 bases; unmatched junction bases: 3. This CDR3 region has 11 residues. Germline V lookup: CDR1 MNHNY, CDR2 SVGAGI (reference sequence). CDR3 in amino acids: CATTGGETQYF. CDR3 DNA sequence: TGTGCCACCACGGGGGGAGAGACCCAGTACTTC.